The 13 T cell receptor beta chains given below trace back to one sample, sequenced in a study of preoperative IRX-2 immunotherapy in early breast cancer (dated by TCRdb to about 2019). The sample's treatment or condition label is to be understood as: preoperative locoregional IRX-2 cytokine immunotherapy. Library method: the immunoSEQ multiplex PCR assay. Entries here come from immuneACCESS through TCRdb and include only in-frame sequences with V and J called. Some clones fail to appear in such tables; in the studies checked, an unresolved V gene covers under half of the shortfall, and the cause of the remainder is unknown. The sample table records roughly 62,000 clones; around 94% of these occur just once. The top ten hold roughly 1.7% of the sample. This material was collected from a patient treated with IRX-2 immunotherapy. These receptors came from a human donor with breast cancer.

Note on this clone: A junction boundary mismatches the germline segment, possibly from a read error. Other DNA variants within this sample encode the same CDR3. The chain uses TRBV11-2 and TRBJ2-7; 8 bases match TRBD2. This CDR3 contains 15 residues. The germline V gene has CDR1 SGHAT and CDR2 FQNNGV. The CDR3 DNA follows: TGTGCCAGCAGCTGGGGACTAGTTAGTTCCTATGAGCAGTACTTC. Protein product: CASSWGLVSSYEQYF.

V usage is TRBV10-3 and J usage is TRBJ2-2; D is possibly TRBD1 (6 bases). Germline V gives CDR1 ENHRY, CDR2 SYGVKD. V lost 7 bases, J lost 6 bases, and 6 bases lay in between. The CDR3 loop spans 11 amino acids. The CDR3 loop is CAITGAGELFF. CDR3 DNA: TGTGCCATCACAGGGGCCGGGGAGCTGTTTTTT.

This clone was recorded once. This chain joins TRBV5-1 and TRBJ2-1; the match to TRBD2 covers 9 bases. CDR1 and CDR2 from the germline V gene are SGHRS and YFSETQ. The CDR3 loop spans 15 amino acids. V was clipped by 0 bases and J by 14 bases; unmatched bases: 12. Written as DNA, the CDR3 is TGCGCCAGCAGCTTGGTGGGACTAGCCGGGAGTGTGGAGTTCTTC. Protein product: CASSLVGLAGSVEFF.

The genes are TRBV10-1 and TRBJ1-6; D unresolved. V was shortened by 5 bases and J by 7 bases, with 27 bases between the two germline ends. CDR3 length equals 19 residues. Germline V gene lookup returns CDR1 WNHNN and CDR2 SYGVQD (reference sequence). CDR3 sequence (DNA): TGCGCCAGCAGTACTCCGACGAACTGGTGGCAGGATTGGAATTCACCCCTCCACTTT. Encoded protein: CASSTPTNWWQDWNSPLHF.

This chain uses TRBV7-3 with TRBJ2-2, with D perhaps matching TRBD1 (7 bases). CDR1 and CDR2 (germline): SGHTA, FQGTGA. The CDR3 spans 15 residues. V was clipped by 1 base and J by 5 bases, with 11 bases between them. CDR3 region: CASSLNRGGTGELFF. The CDR3 nucleotides are TGTGCCAGCAGCTTAAACAGGGGAGGTACCGGGGAGCTGTTTTTT.

The CDR3 spells CASSLPGTGEETQYF. As DNA, the CDR3 is TGTGCCAGTAGTCTTCCGGGGACAGGAGAAGAGACCCAGTACTTC. The chain uses TRBV19 and TRBJ2-5; TRBD1 agrees at 8 bases. The CDR3 loop spans 15 amino acids. V dropped 5 bases and J dropped 3; count of bases not matched to a gene: 8. Per the germline V gene, CDR1 is LNHDA and CDR2 is SQIVND (reference sequence).

The V gene is TRBV15, the J gene TRBJ2-3, with TRBD2 matching over 7 bases. The trim removed 0 bases at V and 7 bases at J, leaving 10 bases unmatched. The CDR3 totals 16 residues. Germline CDR1 and CDR2: LNHNV and YYDKDF (reference sequence). This chain's CDR3 is CATSRDSGLVVYTQYF. As DNA, the CDR3 is TGTGCCACCAGCAGAGATAGCGGACTAGTAGTTTATACGCAGTATTTT.

J is TRBJ2-7 and V is TRBV19, with TRBD1 as a possible D gene (6 bases). The CDR3 is made up of 14 amino acids. The V gene's germline CDR1 is LNHDA and CDR2 SQIVND (reference sequence). Trimming took off 8 bases at V and 7 bases at J, with 21 bases between the two ends. CDR3 residues: CASLPGHGWREQYF. In nucleotides, the CDR3 is TGTGCCAGTTTACCGGGACATGGGTGGAGGGAGCAGTACTTC.

This clone was detected once. The chain has TRBV5-1 and TRBJ2-3; TRBD2 matches 8 bases. The trim removed 2 bases at V and 2 bases at J, leaving 1 base unmatched. The CDR3 contains 14 residues. Looked up from germline, CDR1 is SGHRS and CDR2 is YFSETQ. CDR3 nucleotide sequence: TGCGCCAGCAGCTTTAGCGGGGCCACAGATACGCAGTATTTT. Translation: CASSFSGATDTQYF.

This chain links TRBV29-1 with TRBJ1-2; 8 bases agree with TRBD1. With V trimmed by 4 bases and J by 8 bases, 6 bases remained unmatched. The CDR3 has 12 residues. Germline V gene lookup returns CDR1 SQVTM and CDR2 ANQGSEA. The CDR3 protein is CSVAWDRSGYTF. In nucleotides, the CDR3 is TGCAGCGTTGCCTGGGACAGGTCAGGCTACACCTTC. Combining the CDR3 with reference TRBV29-1 and TRBJ1-2 gives the whole variable domain SAVISQKPSRDICQRGTSLTIQCQVDSQVTMMFWYRQQPGQSLTLIATANQGSEATYESGFVIDKFPISRPNLTFSTLTVSNMSPEDSSIYLCSVAWDRSGYTFGSGTRLTVV.

The J gene is TRBJ1-5, the V gene TRBV19, with D possibly matching TRBD1 (5 bases). Per germline, CDR1 LNHDA and CDR2 SQIVND (reference sequence). Trimming removed 7 bases at V and 5 bases at J, with 24 bases between. This CDR3 contains 17 residues. In DNA, the CDR3 is TGTGCCAGTACCTCACGGGGCCCGCAGGTTCGTCATCAGCCCCAGCATTTT. Translated: CASTSRGPQVRHQPQHF.

The count of this clone is one. DNA for the CDR3: TGTGCCAGCAGCTTAGAGATAGCCAAAAACATTCAGTACTTC. This gives the protein CASSLEIAKNIQYF. The gene calls are TRBV28 and TRBJ2-4; D unclear. From germline, CDR1 is MDHEN and CDR2 SYDVKM. CDR3 size: 14 residues. Trimming left V 6 bases short and J 0 bases short, with 9 bases between. The variable domain in full, with the rest retrieved from reference TRBV28 and TRBJ2-4, is DVKVTQSSRYLVKRTGEKVFLECVQDMDHENMFWYRQDPGLGLRLIYFSYDVKMKEKGDIPEGYSVSREKKERFSLILESASTNQTSMYLCASSLEIAKNIQYFGAGTRLSVL.

The rearrangement links TRBV4-3 to TRBJ1-5, with 7 bases lining up with TRBD1. This CDR3 has 18 residues. The junction had 12 bases not matched to a gene; V was cut back by 4 bases and J by 0 bases. CDR1 is LGHNA, CDR2 YSLEER, per germline. The CDR3 spells CASSPPGTEDHSNQPQHF. The DNA of the CDR3 is TGCGCCAGCAGCCCCCCCGGGACAGAAGATCATAGCAATCAGCCCCAGCATTTT.